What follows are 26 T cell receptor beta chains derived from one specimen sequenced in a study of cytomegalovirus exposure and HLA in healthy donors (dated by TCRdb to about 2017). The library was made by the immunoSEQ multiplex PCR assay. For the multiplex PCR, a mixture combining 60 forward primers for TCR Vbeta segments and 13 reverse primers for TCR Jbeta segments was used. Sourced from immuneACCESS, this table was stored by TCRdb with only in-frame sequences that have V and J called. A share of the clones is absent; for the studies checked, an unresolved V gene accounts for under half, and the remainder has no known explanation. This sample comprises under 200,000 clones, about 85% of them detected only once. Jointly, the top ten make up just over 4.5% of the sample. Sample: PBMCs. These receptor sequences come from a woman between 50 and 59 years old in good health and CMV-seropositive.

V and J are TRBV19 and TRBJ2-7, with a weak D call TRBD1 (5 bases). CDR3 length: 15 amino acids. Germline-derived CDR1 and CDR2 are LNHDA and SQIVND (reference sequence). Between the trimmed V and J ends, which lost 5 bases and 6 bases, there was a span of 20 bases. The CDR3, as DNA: TGTGCCAGTAGTCCCCTGACAGCCCCCTTGGGCGAGCAGTACTTC. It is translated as CASSPLTAPLGEQYF.

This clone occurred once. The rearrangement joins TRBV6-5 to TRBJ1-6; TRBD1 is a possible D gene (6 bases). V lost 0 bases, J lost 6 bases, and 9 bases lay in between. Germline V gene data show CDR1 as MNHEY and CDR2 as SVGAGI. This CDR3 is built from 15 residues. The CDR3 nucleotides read TGTGCCAGCAGTTACTCGGGACACTCTAATTCACCCCTCCACTTT. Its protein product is CASSYSGHSNSPLHF.

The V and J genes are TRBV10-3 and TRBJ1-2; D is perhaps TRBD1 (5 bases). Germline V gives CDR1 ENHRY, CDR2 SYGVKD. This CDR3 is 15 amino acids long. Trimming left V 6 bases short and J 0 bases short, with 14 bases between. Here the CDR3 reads CAIRPGLGANYGYTF. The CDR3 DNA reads TGTGCCATCAGGCCGGGACTGGGAGCTAACTATGGCTACACCTTC.

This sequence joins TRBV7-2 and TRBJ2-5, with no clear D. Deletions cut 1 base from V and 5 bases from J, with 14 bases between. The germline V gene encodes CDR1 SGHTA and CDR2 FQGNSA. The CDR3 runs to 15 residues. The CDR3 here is CASSLGGLDWETQYF. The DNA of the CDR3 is TGTGCCAGCAGCTTAGGAGGCCTGGATTGGGAGACCCAGTACTTC.

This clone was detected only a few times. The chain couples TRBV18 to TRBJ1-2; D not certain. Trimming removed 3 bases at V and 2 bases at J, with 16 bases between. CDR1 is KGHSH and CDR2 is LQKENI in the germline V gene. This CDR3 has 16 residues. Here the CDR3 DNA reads TGTGCCAGCTCACCTACGACGGGTCCCGCGAACTATGGCTACACCTTC. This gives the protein CASSPTTGPANYGYTF.

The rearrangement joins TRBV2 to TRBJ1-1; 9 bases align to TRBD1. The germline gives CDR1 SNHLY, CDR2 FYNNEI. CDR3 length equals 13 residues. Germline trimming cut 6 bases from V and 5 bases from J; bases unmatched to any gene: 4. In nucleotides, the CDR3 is TGTGCCAGCAGGAGGACAGGGGAAACTGAAGCTTTCTTT. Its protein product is CASRRTGETEAFF.

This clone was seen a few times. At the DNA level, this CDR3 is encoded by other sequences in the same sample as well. CDR3 sequence (DNA): TGTGCCAGCAGCTTACGGTACACTGAAGCTTTCTTT. Translating it yields CASSLRYTEAFF. V gene TRBV7-9 combines with J gene TRBJ1-1; D gene ambiguous. The CDR3 totals 12 residues. V was shortened by 2 bases and J by 3 bases, with 4 bases between the two germline ends. In germline, CDR1 is SEHNR, CDR2 FQNEAQ (reference sequence).

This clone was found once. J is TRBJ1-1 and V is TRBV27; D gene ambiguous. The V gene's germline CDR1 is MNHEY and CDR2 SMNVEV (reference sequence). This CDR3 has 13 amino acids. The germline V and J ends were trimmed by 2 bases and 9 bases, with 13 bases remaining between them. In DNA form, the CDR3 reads TGTGCCAGCAGTTTAATCCCAGGCGTACAAGCTTTCTTT. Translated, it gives CASSLIPGVQAFF.

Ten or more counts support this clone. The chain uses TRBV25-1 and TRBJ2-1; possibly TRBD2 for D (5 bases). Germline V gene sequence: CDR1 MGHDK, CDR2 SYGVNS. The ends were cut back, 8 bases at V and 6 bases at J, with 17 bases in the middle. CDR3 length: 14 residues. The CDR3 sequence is CASLGWPAGNEQFF. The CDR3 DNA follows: TGTGCCAGCCTTGGATGGCCCGCGGGCAATGAGCAGTTCTTC.

The DNA of the CDR3 is TGTGCCAGCAGCACGGGACAGAGCAATCAGCCCCAGCATTTT. Protein product: CASSTGQSNQPQHF. V is TRBV5-6 and J is TRBJ1-5, with 7 bases lining up with TRBD1. Germline V gene sequence: CDR1 SGHDT, CDR2 YYEEEE. Trimming at V came to 4 bases and at J to 1 base, leaving 2 bases not matched to a gene. This CDR3 spans 14 amino acids.

The CDR3 bases are TGCGCCAGCAGCTTTGACCCGAGGGTTTCCAATGAGCAGTTCTTC. Its protein product is CASSFDPRVSNEQFF. The chain employs TRBV5-1 and TRBJ2-1, with D tentatively TRBD2 (5 bases). The V and J ends lost 2 bases and 6 bases respectively, with 15 bases between them. The CDR3 loop spans 15 amino acids. Looked up from germline, CDR1 is SGHRS and CDR2 is YFSETQ.

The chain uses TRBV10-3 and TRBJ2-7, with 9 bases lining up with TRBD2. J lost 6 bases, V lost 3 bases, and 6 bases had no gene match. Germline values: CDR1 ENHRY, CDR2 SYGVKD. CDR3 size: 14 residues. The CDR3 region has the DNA TGTGCCATCAGTGATGCGGGGGGGTCCCGCGAGCAGTACTTC. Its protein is CAISDAGGSREQYF.

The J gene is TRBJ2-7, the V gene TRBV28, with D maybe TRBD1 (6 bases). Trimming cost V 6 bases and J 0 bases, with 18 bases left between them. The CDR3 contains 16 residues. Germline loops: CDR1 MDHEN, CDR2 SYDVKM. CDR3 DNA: TGTGCCAGCAGGCCCGGCCCCGACAGGAGCTCCTACGAGCAGTACTTC. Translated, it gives CASRPGPDRSSYEQYF. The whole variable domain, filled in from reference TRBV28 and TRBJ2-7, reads DVKVTQSSRYLVKRTGEKVFLECVQDMDHENMFWYRQDPGLGLRLIYFSYDVKMKEKGDIPEGYSVSREKKERFSLILESASTNQTSMYLCASRPGPDRSSYEQYFGPGTRLTVT.

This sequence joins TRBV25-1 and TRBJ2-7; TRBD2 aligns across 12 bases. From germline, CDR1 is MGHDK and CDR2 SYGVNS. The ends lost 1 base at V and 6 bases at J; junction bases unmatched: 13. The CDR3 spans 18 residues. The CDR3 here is CASSEWASGRATGTEQYF. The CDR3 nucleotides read TGTGCCAGCAGTGAATGGGCTAGCGGGAGGGCCACCGGAACCGAGCAGTACTTC.

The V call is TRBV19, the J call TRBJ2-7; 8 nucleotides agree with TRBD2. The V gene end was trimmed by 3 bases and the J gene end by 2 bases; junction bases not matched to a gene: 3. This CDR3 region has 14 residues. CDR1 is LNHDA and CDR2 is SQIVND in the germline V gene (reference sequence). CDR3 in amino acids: CASSIRRGAYEQYF. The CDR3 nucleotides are TGTGCCAGTAGTATCCGGCGGGGGGCCTACGAGCAGTACTTC.

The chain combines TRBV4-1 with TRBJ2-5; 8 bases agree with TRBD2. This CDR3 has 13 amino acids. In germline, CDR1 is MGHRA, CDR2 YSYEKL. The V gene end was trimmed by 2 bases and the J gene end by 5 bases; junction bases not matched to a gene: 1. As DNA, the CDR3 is TGCGCCAGCAGCCAAACGGGAGGGGAGACCCAGTACTTC. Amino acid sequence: CASSQTGGETQYF.

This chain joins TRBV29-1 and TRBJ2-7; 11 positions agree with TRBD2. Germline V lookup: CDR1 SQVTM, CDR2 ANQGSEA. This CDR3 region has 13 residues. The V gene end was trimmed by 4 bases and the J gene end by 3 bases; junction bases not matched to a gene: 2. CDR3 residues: CSVAGTSGYEQYF. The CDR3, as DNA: TGCAGCGTTGCCGGGACTAGCGGCTACGAGCAGTACTTC.

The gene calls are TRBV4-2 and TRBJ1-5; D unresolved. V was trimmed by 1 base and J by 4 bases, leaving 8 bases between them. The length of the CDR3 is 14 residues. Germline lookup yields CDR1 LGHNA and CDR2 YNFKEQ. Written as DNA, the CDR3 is TGTGCCAGCAGCCAAGGTGCGGGGAATCAGCCCCAGCATTTT. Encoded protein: CASSQGAGNQPQHF.

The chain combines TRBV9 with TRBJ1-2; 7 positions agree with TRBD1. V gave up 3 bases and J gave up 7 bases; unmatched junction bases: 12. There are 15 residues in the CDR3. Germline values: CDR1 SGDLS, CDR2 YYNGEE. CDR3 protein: CASSGYYDRDGGYTF. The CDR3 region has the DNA TGTGCCAGCAGCGGCTACTACGACAGGGACGGTGGCTACACCTTC.

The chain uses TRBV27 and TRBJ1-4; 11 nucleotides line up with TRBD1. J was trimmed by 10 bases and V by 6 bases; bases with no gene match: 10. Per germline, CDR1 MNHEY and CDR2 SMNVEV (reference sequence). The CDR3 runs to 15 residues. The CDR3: CASRALDRGRRKLFF. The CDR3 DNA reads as TGTGCCAGCAGAGCCCTGGACAGGGGGCGCAGAAAACTGTTTTTT. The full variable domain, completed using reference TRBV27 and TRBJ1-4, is EAQVTQNPRYLITVTGKKLTVTCSQNMNHEYMSWYRQDPGLGLRQIYYSMNVEVTDKGDVPEGYKVSRKEKRNFPLILESPSPNQTSLYFCASRALDRGRRKLFFGSGTQLSVL.

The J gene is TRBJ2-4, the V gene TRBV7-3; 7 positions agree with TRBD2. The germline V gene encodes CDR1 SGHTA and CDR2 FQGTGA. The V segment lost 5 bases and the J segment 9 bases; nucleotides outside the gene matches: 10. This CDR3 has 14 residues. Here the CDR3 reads CASSRMGEGSIQYF. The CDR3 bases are TGTGCCAGCAGCCGGATGGGGGAGGGAAGCATTCAGTACTTC. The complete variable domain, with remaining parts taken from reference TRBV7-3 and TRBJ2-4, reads GAGVSQTPSNKVTEKGKYVELRCDPISGHTALYWYRQSLGQGPEFLIYFQGTGAADDSGLPNDRFFAVRPEGSVSTLKIQRTERGDSAVYLCASSRMGEGSIQYFGAGTRLSVL.

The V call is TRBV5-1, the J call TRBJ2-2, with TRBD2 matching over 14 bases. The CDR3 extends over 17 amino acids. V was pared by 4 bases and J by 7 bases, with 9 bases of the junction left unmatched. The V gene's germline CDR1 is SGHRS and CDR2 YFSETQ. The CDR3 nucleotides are TGCGCCAGCAGCATACAACCGGGACTAGCGGGAGACGGGGAGCTGTTTTTT. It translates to CASSIQPGLAGDGELFF.

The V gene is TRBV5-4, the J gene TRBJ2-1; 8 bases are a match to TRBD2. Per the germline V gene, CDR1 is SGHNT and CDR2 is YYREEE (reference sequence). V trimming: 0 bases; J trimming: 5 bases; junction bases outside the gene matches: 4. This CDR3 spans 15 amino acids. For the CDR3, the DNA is TGTGCCAGCAGCTTGGGCGGTAGCGGGAACAATGAGCAGTTCTTC. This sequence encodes CASSLGGSGNNEQFF.

CDR3 nucleotides: TGTGCCAGCAGCTTAGATGGGGGCCGGACTGAAGCTTTCTTT. Amino acids: CASSLDGGRTEAFF. The chain combines TRBV7-2 with TRBJ1-1, with D possibly matching TRBD1 (6 bases). Trimming shortened V by 1 base and J by 5 bases, and 11 bases separated the two germline ends. The V gene's germline CDR1 is SGHTA and CDR2 FQGNSA. The CDR3 consists of 14 residues.

The CDR3 sequence is CASSGGQGYTF. The CDR3 DNA reads as TGTGCCAGTAGTGGAGGACAGGGCTACACCTTC. The chain couples TRBV19 to TRBJ1-2; D perhaps matches TRBD1 (6 bases). With 5 bases removed from V and 8 bases from J, the gap between germline ends came to 9 bases. Germline V gene lookup returns CDR1 LNHDA and CDR2 SQIVND (reference sequence). This CDR3 has 11 residues.

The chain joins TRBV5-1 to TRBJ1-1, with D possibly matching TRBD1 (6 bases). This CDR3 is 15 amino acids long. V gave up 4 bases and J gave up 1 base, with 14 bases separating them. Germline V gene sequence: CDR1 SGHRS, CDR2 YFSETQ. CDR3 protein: CASSGWDTGNTEAFF. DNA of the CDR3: TGCGCCAGCAGCGGGTGGGACACAGGGAACACTGAAGCTTTCTTT.